What follows describes a single T cell receptor beta chain. The CDR3 totals 14 residues. The ends lost 5 bases at V and 4 bases at J; junction bases unmatched: 7. This sample was taken from a study of T cell repertoires in cytomegalovirus infection. MiXCR was run by TCRdb on the reads, yielding one entry per CDR3 protein. The data contain roughly 300,000 distinct CDR3 sequences, around 9.5% of them singletons. Material: PBMCs. The chain joins TRBV12-3 or TRBV12-4 to TRBJ2-7; 8 bases are a match to TRBD1. This TCR came from a human donor in good health (CMV status not recorded). Some clones in this sample may be carry-over from other donors' samples. CDR3 region: CASSPPDRVYEQYF. In nucleotides, the CDR3 is TGTGCCAGCAGTCCCCCGGACAGGGTGTACGAGCAGTACTTC.